Below are 5 T cell receptor beta chains sequenced from a single sample in a study of blood T cell repertoires in COVID-19. Measured with immunoSEQ multiplex PCR; TCRdb has only the in-frame clones, and not every one. The sample carries 200,000 to 250,000 clones, roughly 90% recorded once. The sample taken for sequencing was peripheral blood. These receptors were collected from a man aged 25-40 years who had recovered from COVID-19.

V gene TRBV9 combines with J gene TRBJ2-3; a possible D gene is TRBD2 (5 bases). The germline V gene encodes CDR1 SGDLS and CDR2 YYNGEE. The V end lost 3 bases, the J end lost 2 bases, and 22 bases lay between the germline ends. CDR3 size: 18 residues. The CDR3 reads CASSADVWTSGSTDTQYF. The CDR3 coding sequence is TGTGCCAGCAGCGCCGACGTTTGGACGAGCGGTTCCACAGATACGCAGTATTTT.

The CDR3: CASSDLQGTNQPQHF. In DNA form, the CDR3 reads TGTGCCAGCAGTGACTTACAGGGAACCAATCAGCCCCAGCATTTT. The chain is built from TRBV2 and TRBJ1-5, with a tentative D call TRBD1 (6 bases). The V gene's germline CDR1 is SNHLY and CDR2 FYNNEI. The germline V and J ends were trimmed by 3 bases and 3 bases, with 12 bases remaining between them. CDR3 length: 15 amino acids.

The chain joins TRBV11-2 to TRBJ2-1, with 10 bases matching TRBD1. From germline, CDR1 is SGHAT and CDR2 FQNNGV. The CDR3 covers 15 residues. Trimming took 7 bases from V and 7 from J; bases not matched to a gene: 10. CDR3 loop: CASTRRQGARNEQFF. The CDR3 DNA reads TGTGCCAGCACCCGACGACAGGGGGCTAGGAATGAGCAGTTCTTC.

This clone was detected once. J is TRBJ2-5 and V is TRBV5-1; TRBD2 matches at 10 bases. From germline, CDR1 is SGHRS and CDR2 YFSETQ. The CDR3 extends over 16 amino acids. Trimming at V came to 0 bases and at J to 6 bases, leaving 8 bases not matched to a gene. CDR3 sequence reads: CASSLDASGGLKTQYF. CDR3 nucleotide sequence: TGCGCCAGCAGCTTGGATGCTAGCGGGGGTTTGAAGACCCAGTACTTC.

V is TRBV10-3 and J is TRBJ1-2, with D possibly TRBD1 on 6 matching bases. V was cut by 1 base and J by 3 bases, with 9 bases left in between. This CDR3 region has 14 residues. Germline V gene data show CDR1 as ENHRY and CDR2 as SYGVKD. The CDR3 loop reads CAISEFAGDYGYTF. The CDR3 coding sequence is TGTGCCATCAGTGAGTTTGCAGGGGACTATGGCTACACCTTC.